This T cell receptor beta chain was documented in a study of blood T cell repertoires in COVID-19. Assay: immunoSEQ multiplex PCR; the TCRdb copy retains only in-frame clones and omits some. Counted here are roughly 270,000 clones, 85% occurring once; the ten biggest clones make up roughly 2.6%. This clone was found a few times. This sequence originates from a woman between 45 and 65 years old who had recovered from COVID-19. The sample consisted of PBMCs or T cells enriched from blood (not recorded which).

CDR3 residues: CASSYPSYNSPLHF. The CDR3 nucleotides read TGTGCCAGTAGCTATCCCTCCTATAATTCACCCCTCCACTTT. V usage is TRBV19 and J usage is TRBJ1-6; D unclear. Trimming pared 6 bases from V and 0 bases from J, leaving 6 bases between. Germline lookup yields CDR1 LNHDA and CDR2 SQIVND (reference sequence). This CDR3 has 14 amino acids.